This T cell receptor (beta chain) was sequenced during a study of CD8 T cells in ankylosing spondylitis. This CDR3 comprises 15 residues. Germline values: CDR1 SGHTA, CDR2 FQGNSA. Trimming at V came to 5 bases and at J to 5 bases, leaving 8 bases not matched to a gene. This clonotype was seen repeatedly, ten times or more. Its target is unknown. Overall study findings and caveats: The study looked at matched synovial fluid samples from ankylosing spondylitis patients. Disease-linked clones were reported to be significantly enriched there.

By quantitative 5'-RACE with molecular barcodes, the TCR beta libraries were made. A single record per CDR3 protein comes from TCRdb applying MiXCR to the 5' RACE reads. In the table there are roughly 150,000 distinct CDR3 sequences, about 7% of which are singletons. This rearrangement joins TRBV7-2 to TRBJ2-5; 10 bases line up with TRBD2. The sequencing sample was made of blood, either unsorted or a sorted T cell fraction (not recorded which). The source of this sequence is a female donor with ankylosing spondylitis or in good health (not recorded which). CDR3 amino acids: CASSTSSGGVETQYF. CDR3 in DNA: TGTGCCAGCAGCACATCTAGCGGGGGAGTGGAGACCCAGTACTTC.